These T cell receptor beta chains were read from a single sample in a study of cytomegalovirus exposure and HLA in healthy donors. TCRdb's table, derived via immunoSEQ multiplex PCR, lists solely in-frame clones and lacks some. Of 100,000 to 150,000 clones detected, about 74% appear once; the ten largest clones hold 3.5% to 5%. Sequencing was done on a sample of PBMCs. The receptors were gathered from a woman aged 50 to 65 in good health and CMV-seropositive. Both conserved end residues are part of each CDR3. D genes are given only for firm matches. Expanded clones are given a class, and other clones once, few, many or no size at all.

j_call | clone_size | d_call | v_call | cdr3_nt | cdr3_aa
TRBJ1-1 | - | - | TRBV27 | TGTGCCAGCAGTTTCTTGCACGCCCGGGGCACTGAAGCTTTCTTT | CASSFLHARGTEAFF
TRBJ1-4 | - | TRBD1 | TRBV7-9 | TGTGCCAGCAGCTTAGGAGACAGGGGCAAAAATGAAAAACTGTTTTTT | CASSLGDRGKNEKLFF
TRBJ1-5 | - | - | TRBV12-5 | TGTGCTAGTGGCCGAGACAGTAGCAATCAGCCCCAGCATTTT | CASGRDSSNQPQHF
TRBJ2-1 | few | - | TRBV5-4 | TGTGCCAGCAGCTTCCTGTCCTACAATGAGCAGTTCTTC | CASSFLSYNEQFF
TRBJ2-5 | - | - | TRBV29-1 | TGCAGCGTAAGAGGTATCGAGACCCAGTACTTC | CSVRGIETQYF
TRBJ2-3 | - | TRBD1 | TRBV6-4 | TGTGCCAGCAGTGAGGGACAGGCCTCTCACGTAATCACAGATACGCAGTATTTT | CASSEGQASHVITDTQYF
TRBJ1-5 | - | - | TRBV10-2 | TGCGCCAGCAGTGAGGCGCCGCGCAATCAGCCCCAGCATTTT | CASSEAPRNQPQHF
TRBJ2-3 | few | - | TRBV7-6 | TGTGCCAGCAGCTTAGGGGGTGTAAGGCGGGGAACCAGCACAGATACGCAGTATTTT | CASSLGGVRRGTSTDTQYF
TRBJ1-2 | once | TRBD1 | TRBV6-6 | TGTGCCAGCAGTTCCCAACCGGGACAGAACAACTATGGCTACACCTTC | CASSSQPGQNNYGYTF
TRBJ2-7 | - | TRBD1 | TRBV27 | TGTGCCAGCAGGGGGGACCGGGACAGGGGGCGCGAGCAGTACTTC | CASRGDRDRGREQYF
TRBJ1-5 | once | - | TRBV6-5 | TGTGCCAGCAGTTACGGAGGTTTTCAGCCCCAGCATTTT | CASSYGGFQPQHF
TRBJ2-3 | - | TRBD1 | TRBV7-9 | TGTGCCAGCAGCCCAGGCCGCGGGACAGGACGGCTTACGCAGTATTTT | CASSPGRGTGRLTQYF
TRBJ1-2 | - | - | TRBV29-1 | TGCAGCGTTGAAGACCCAGGGAACTATGGCTACACCTTC | CSVEDPGNYGYTF
TRBJ2-7 | - | TRBD1 | TRBV27 | TGTGCCAGCAGTTTAAGCGCCCCCACAGGGGGGTCCTACGAGCAGTACTTC | CASSLSAPTGGSYEQYF
TRBJ2-2 | - | TRBD2 | TRBV30 | TGTGCCTGGAACCGAGCGGGAGCGAACACCGGGGAGCTGTTTTTT | CAWNRAGANTGELFF
TRBJ2-7 | - | TRBD1 | TRBV10-3 | TGTGCCATCAGCGACCGACAGGGTCACGAGCAGTACTTC | CAISDRQGHEQYF
TRBJ2-5 | - | TRBD2 | TRBV7-9 | TGTTCCAGCAGCTTAGAACGGGGGGGGCCAGAGACCCAGTACTTC | CSSSLERGGPETQYF
TRBJ1-1 | - | TRBD1 | TRBV2 | TGTGCCAGCAGTGAAGCGCGACAGGGACAAGCTTTCTTT | CASSEARQGQAFF
TRBJ2-1 | - | - | TRBV2 | TGTGCCAAGGACAGCTCCTACAATGAGCAGTTCTTC | CAKDSSYNEQFF
TRBJ2-3 | - | - | TRBV2 | TGTGCCAGCAGTGATCAGGACTACTACACAGATACGCAGTATTTT | CASSDQDYYTDTQYF
TRBJ1-3 | - | - | TRBV4-1 | TGCGCCAGCAGCCAAGTAGGGGCCGGAAACACCATATATTTT | CASSQVGAGNTIYF
TRBJ1-2 | - | - | TRBV7-9 | TGTGCCAGCAGCTATTCGGCAGGGTTTGAAGGCTATGGCTACACCTTC | CASSYSAGFEGYGYTF
TRBJ2-7 | few | - | TRBV5-4 | TGTGCCAGCAGCTCAGGGCCGTCCGGACCCTCCGAGCAGTACTTC | CASSSGPSGPSEQYF
TRBJ2-1 | - | TRBD2 | TRBV6-4 | TGTGCCAGCAGTGACTCGGGCGGGGGGGCTGGCCACAATGAGCAGTTCTTC | CASSDSGGGAGHNEQFF
TRBJ2-5 | once | - | TRBV6-1 | TGTGCCAGCAGTGAAGGGACAGGGCGGGGGGAGACCCAGTACTTC | CASSEGTGRGETQYF
TRBJ1-6 | - | TRBD1 | TRBV7-9 | TGTGCCAGCAGCTCCCATGAGGTAGGGGGCGCTGGGTCACCCCTCCACTTT | CASSSHEVGGAGSPLHF
TRBJ1-2 | few | - | TRBV5-6 | TGTGCCAGCAGCTTGTACCGGGAGCCCAAGGCAAACTATGGCTACACCTTC | CASSLYREPKANYGYTF
TRBJ2-2 | - | - | TRBV7-2 | TGTGCCAGCAGCTTAGTGAGACTCCCCACCGGGGAGCTGTTTTTT | CASSLVRLPTGELFF
TRBJ2-5 | - | TRBD2 | TRBV6-5 | TGTGCCAGCAGTTACTCCGGGGGGGCGGAAGAGACCCAGTACTTC | CASSYSGGAEETQYF
TRBJ2-3 | few | TRBD2 | TRBV14 | TGTGCCAGCAGCCCCGGGAAGCGGGGGTCGGGAGATACGCAGTATTTT | CASSPGKRGSGDTQYF
TRBJ2-2 | - | - | TRBV9 | TGTGCCAGCACAGGACAGCACACCGGGGAGCTGTTTTTT | CASTGQHTGELFF
TRBJ2-1 | - | TRBD2 | TRBV13 | TGTGCCAGCAGCTCCGATCCAAATCCGACTAGCGGATTTTTAGACACGGAGCAGTTCTTC | CASSSDPNPTSGFLDTEQFF
TRBJ2-1 | few | TRBD2 | TRBV19 | TGTGCCAGTAGTATGAGCGGGAGACCCTACAATGAGCAGTTCTTC | CASSMSGRPYNEQFF
TRBJ2-3 | - | TRBD2 | TRBV7-7 | TGTGCCAGCAGCTTAAATAGCGGGGTAGATACGCAGTATTTT | CASSLNSGVDTQYF
TRBJ2-7 | - | TRBD2 | TRBV18 | TGTGCCAGCTCACCTGCCGGGCTAGCGGGAGGAATCACTCATCGCGAGCAGTACTTC | CASSPAGLAGGITHREQYF
TRBJ2-5 | - | TRBD1 | TRBV28 | TGTGCCAGCAGTCCCCCTACCAGGGGGCTGGAGACCCAGTACTTC | CASSPPTRGLETQYF
TRBJ2-6 | - | TRBD1 | TRBV30 | TGTGCCTGGCTCCGGGACAGGGCTAGGTCTGGGGCCAACGTCCTGACTTTC | CAWLRDRARSGANVLTF
TRBJ2-7 | - | TRBD1 | TRBV6-5 | TGTGCCAGCAGTTACTCCCGGACAGGGGAATACGAGCAGTACTTC | CASSYSRTGEYEQYF
TRBJ1-2 | few | - | TRBV7-3 | TGTGCCAGCAGCTTAGGGTTCCCAGGGCAAGGCTACACCTTC | CASSLGFPGQGYTF
TRBJ2-3 | - | TRBD2 | TRBV7-6 | TGTGCCAGCAGCTTGGCTAGCGGGGCCTTCTTGGATACGCAGTATTTT | CASSLASGAFLDTQYF
TRBJ2-5 | - | TRBD1 | TRBV29-1 | TGCAGCGTCGACGACAGGGGCACGGGAGAGGCCCAGTACTTC | CSVDDRGTGEAQYF
TRBJ2-7 | - | TRBD2 | TRBV5-1 | TGCGCCAGCAGCTTGGGACTAGCGGGATCTCGCGAGCAGTACTTC | CASSLGLAGSREQYF
TRBJ2-3 | - | - | TRBV5-1 | TGCGCCAGCAGCTTGGTACAGGGAACCACAGATACGCAGTATTTT | CASSLVQGTTDTQYF
TRBJ1-2 | - | TRBD1 | TRBV19 | TGTGCCAGTAGTATTCAGGGGGACAGGACTCATGGCTACACCTTC | CASSIQGDRTHGYTF
TRBJ2-5 | - | TRBD1 | TRBV28 | TGTGCCAGCAGTCATGACGGGACAGGGACCCAGTACTTC | CASSHDGTGTQYF
TRBJ2-3 | - | TRBD2 | TRBV4-3 | TGCGCCAGCAGCCTGAGATTAGCGGGTAGCACAGATACGCAGTATTTT | CASSLRLAGSTDTQYF
TRBJ2-7 | - | TRBD2 | TRBV13 | TGTGCCAGCAGCTTAGGAGGGACTAGCGGGGGCTACGAGCAGTACTTC | CASSLGGTSGGYEQYF
TRBJ2-7 | - | - | TRBV25-1 | TGTGCCAGCAGTGAGTTTGGACACAACTACGAGCAGTACTTC | CASSEFGHNYEQYF
TRBJ2-2 | - | TRBD2 | TRBV2 | TGTGCCAGCAGTGAAAGGCCCAGCGGGGGGGCCGGTGGCACCGGGGAGCTGTTTTTT | CASSERPSGGAGGTGELFF
TRBJ1-5 | once | TRBD1 | TRBV10-3 | TGTGCCATCAGTGGGGACAGGGGGAGCAATCAGCCCCAGCATTTT | CAISGDRGSNQPQHF
TRBJ1-5 | - | TRBD1 | TRBV18 | TGTGCCAGCTCGCTGAACAGGGGCGGTCAGCCCCAGCATTTT | CASSLNRGGQPQHF
TRBJ1-2 | few | - | TRBV14 | TGTGCCAGCAGCCAATTTGAGGCAAACTATGGCTACACCTTC | CASSQFEANYGYTF